The next 4 T cell receptor beta chains were all read from a single sample in a study of beta chain features in type 1 diabetes. Sequencing targeted expressed TCRB transcripts, as all isolated RNA had been reverse transcribed. Generated by immunoSEQ multiplex PCR, the TCRdb table keeps only in-frame clones and is missing some. This table holds some 150,000 clones, around 50% found once. Sequenced: Tregs from blood. The receptors were sampled from a man younger than 30 in good health.

This clone was seen only a few times. A junction end diverges from the germline sequence, so it may reflect a read error. The chain links TRBV4-2 to TRBJ1-5; 12 nucleotides match TRBD1. The CDR3 loop spans 15 amino acids. Germline V gene data show CDR1 as LGHNA and CDR2 as YNFKEQ. In DNA form, the CDR3 reads TGTGCCAGCAGCCCCGGGACAGGGGGCAACCAGCCCCAGCATTTT. Translated: CASSPGTGGNQPQHF.

This clone appeared a few times. The V gene is TRBV29-1, the J gene TRBJ1-2; D unresolved. The V end lost 3 bases, the J end lost 8 bases, and 13 bases lay between the germline ends. CDR3 size: 12 residues. CDR1 and CDR2 from the germline V gene are SQVTM and ANQGSEA. The CDR3 reads CSVDLTSGGYTF. CDR3 DNA: TGCAGCGTTGACTTGACTTCCGGCGGCTACACCTTC.

This clone has more than one count but fewer than ten. The chain joins TRBV4-1 to TRBJ2-2; D unresolved. Germline V CDR1 and CDR2: MGHRA, YSYEKL. The V and J ends lost 5 bases and 0 bases respectively, with 7 bases between them. The CDR3 covers 14 residues. CDR3 DNA sequence: TGCGCCAGCAGCTCCTTCGCGAACACCGGGGAGCTGTTTTTT. The encoded protein is CASSSFANTGELFF.

The chain recombines TRBV28 with TRBJ2-3; TRBD1 agrees at 10 bases. Germline V gives CDR1 MDHEN, CDR2 SYDVKM. The CDR3 is 15 residues long. After removal of 6 bases from V and 4 bases from J, the junction contained 7 bases not matched to a gene. The CDR3 sequence is CASRPGTGAADTQYF. DNA of the CDR3: TGTGCCAGCAGACCCGGGACAGGGGCCGCAGATACGCAGTATTTT.